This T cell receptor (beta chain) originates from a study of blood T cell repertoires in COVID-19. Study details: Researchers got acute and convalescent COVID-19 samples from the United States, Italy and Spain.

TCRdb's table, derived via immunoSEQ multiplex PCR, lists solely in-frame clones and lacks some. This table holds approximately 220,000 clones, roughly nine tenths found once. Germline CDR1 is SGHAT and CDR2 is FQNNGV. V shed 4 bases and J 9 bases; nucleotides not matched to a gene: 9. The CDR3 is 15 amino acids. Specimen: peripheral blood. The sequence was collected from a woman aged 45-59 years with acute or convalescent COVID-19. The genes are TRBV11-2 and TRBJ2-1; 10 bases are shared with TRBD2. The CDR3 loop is CASSSTLAGAGEQFF. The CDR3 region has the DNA TGTGCCAGCAGCTCAACCCTAGCGGGAGCCGGTGAGCAGTTCTTC.